Listed here is a single TCR beta chain. Antigen specificity is unknown. This CDR3 has 15 residues. V gave up 5 bases and J gave up 5 bases, with 18 bases separating them. This sample was included in a study of blood T cells in healthy people across ages. A second PCR, run for roughly 7 to 11 cycles, used a sample-barcoded 5' primer plus a J-beta primer mix. From the 5' RACE reads, TCRdb called clonotypes with MiXCR, one entry per CDR3 protein. The sample holds a few hundred thousand distinct CDR3 sequences; 52% are singletons and the top ten take under 60%. The study, taken as a whole, reports: The lack of PBMC sorting stopped any conclusive naive versus antigen-experienced comparison.

Sequenced input: blood. V is TRBV12-3 or TRBV12-4 and J is TRBJ1-1, with D maybe TRBD1 (6 bases). The sequence derives from a man aged 55 to 70 in good health. The CDR3 reads CASSTPGGAWTEAFF. For the CDR3, the DNA is TGTGCCAGCAGTACTCCCGGGGGGGCGTGGACTGAAGCTTTCTTT.